A selection of T cell receptor beta chains follows, all from one sample in a study of cytomegalovirus exposure and HLA in healthy donors. The assay was immunoSEQ multiplex PCR, and TCRdb's table has in-frame clones only and misses some. The sample consists of roughly 100,000 clones, approximately 77% of them appearing once. What was sequenced was PBMCs. The receptors originated from a male donor in good health and CMV-seropositive. CDR3s include the opening cysteine and the closing phenylalanine or tryptophan. Each record gives: V gene, J gene, clone size, D gene, CDR3 DNA, CDR3 protein. The D gene is left open where the match is weak. For some rows the clone size is stated as once, few or many, or as a class when expanded; others skip it.

TRBV28	TRBJ2-2	NA	NA	TGTGCCAGCAGTTCTCCGGGACACGGGATCGGGGAGCTGTTTTTT	CASSSPGHGIGELFF
TRBV6-6	TRBJ1-5	NA	NA	TGTGCCAGCAGTTTATCTTATATCCAGCCCCAGCATTTT	CASSLSYIQPQHF
TRBV18	TRBJ1-2	NA	NA	TGTGCCAGCTCACCACCGGGGGCTCCCTATGGCTACACCTTC	CASSPPGAPYGYTF
TRBV5-6	TRBJ2-5	NA	NA	TGTGCCAGCAGCCACTACGGGGAGACCCAGTACTTC	CASSHYGETQYF
TRBV19	TRBJ2-2	NA	NA	TGTGCCAGTAGTATAGGGACAGGAGGGTCCCCCGGGGAGCTGTTTTTT	CASSIGTGGSPGELFF
TRBV2	TRBJ2-2	NA	TRBD2	TGTGCCAGCGCGATGGGACTAGCAGTCCTGGGGGTGCTGTTTTTT	CASAMGLAVLGVLFF
TRBV5-4	TRBJ2-2	NA	TRBD1	TGTGCCAGCAGCTTGGGGGGGACAGGGTGGAACACCGGGGAGCTGTTTTTT	CASSLGGTGWNTGELFF
TRBV27	TRBJ2-1	NA	NA	TGTGCCAGCAGTTTATTCGCGGCGGCCAACTCCTACAATGAGCAGTTCTTC	CASSLFAAANSYNEQFF
TRBV29-1	TRBJ1-1	NA	TRBD1	TGCAGCGTCCGACAGGGAACCACTGAAGCTTTCTTT	CSVRQGTTEAFF
TRBV5-6	TRBJ2-3	few	TRBD2	TGTGCCAGCAGCATTAGACTAGCGGGAGGGCCGGTGATCACAGATACGCAGTATTTT	CASSIRLAGGPVITDTQYF
TRBV6-5	TRBJ2-1	NA	TRBD2	TGTGCCAGCAGTTGGGCGGGAGTGAATGAGCAGTTCTTC	CASSWAGVNEQFF
TRBV7-2	TRBJ2-1	NA	TRBD2	TGTGCCAGCAGCTTAAAAGCGGGAGGGCCGCATGAGCAGTTCTTC	CASSLKAGGPHEQFF
TRBV28	TRBJ1-5	NA	NA	TGTGCCAGCAGTTTGCCCGCAGCGGGGAATCAGCCCCAGCATTTT	CASSLPAAGNQPQHF
TRBV6-6	TRBJ2-7	few	NA	TGTGCCAGCAGTTACGGCCAGTCCTACGAGCAGTACTTC	CASSYGQSYEQYF
TRBV6-1	TRBJ2-7	NA	TRBD1	TGTGCCAGCAGTGCGGACAGGGGATTTGAGCAGTACTTC	CASSADRGFEQYF
TRBV7-9	TRBJ2-3	NA	TRBD1	TGTGCCAGCAGTTACGCCCAGACAGGGGCTGGAACAGATACGCAGTATTTT	CASSYAQTGAGTDTQYF
TRBV7-9	TRBJ2-1	NA	NA	TGTGCCAGCAGCTTAACAGCGGTTGGATCCTACAATGAGCAGTTCTTC	CASSLTAVGSYNEQFF
TRBV28	TRBJ2-1	once	TRBD2	TGTGCCAGCAGCCCCGGGACTAGCGTCAACAATGAGCAGTTCTTC	CASSPGTSVNNEQFF
TRBV28	TRBJ2-4	NA	TRBD1	TGTGCCAGCAGTTTTACCTCCGGGACAGATAGGGACATTCAGTACTTC	CASSFTSGTDRDIQYF
TRBV9	TRBJ2-3	NA	TRBD2	TGTGCCAGCAGCGTCCAAGCGGGAGTGAGACCAGATACGCAGTATTTT	CASSVQAGVRPDTQYF
TRBV4-1	TRBJ2-2	once	TRBD1	TGCGCCAGCACCTTATACCGAGACAGTAGACAGGGCGAAACCGGGGAGCTGTTTTTT	CASTLYRDSRQGETGELFF
TRBV7-2	TRBJ2-1	few	TRBD2	TGTGCCAGCAGCTTAGAAGCGACTAGCGGGAGCTATGAGTTCTTC	CASSLEATSGSYEFF
TRBV15	TRBJ2-2	few	NA	TGTGCCACCAGCAGAGACCGCGGGACCTCCGGGGAGCTGTTTTTT	CATSRDRGTSGELFF
TRBV7-7	TRBJ2-1	few	TRBD1	TGTGCTAGCAGCCCAGCAGGGGGCTCCTACAATGAGCAGTTCTTC	CASSPAGGSYNEQFF
TRBV28	TRBJ2-3	NA	NA	TGTGCCAGCAGTTTATTCTCCCCACATAGCACAGATACGCAGTATTTT	CASSLFSPHSTDTQYF
TRBV11-2	TRBJ2-2	NA	NA	TGTGCCAGCAGCTTAAACCCAACGCGGGAAGGGGAGCTGTTTTTT	CASSLNPTREGELFF
TRBV30	TRBJ1-5	NA	NA	TGTGCCTGGAGTGTACTAGGGAATCAGCCCCAGCATTTT	CAWSVLGNQPQHF
TRBV28	TRBJ1-2	NA	NA	TGTGCCAGCAGGATACATACCTCAAATGGCTACACCTTC	CASRIHTSNGYTF
TRBV2	TRBJ2-1	NA	TRBD1	TGTGCCAGCAGTGAAGGGCAGGGGGCGTACAATGAGCAGTTCTTC	CASSEGQGAYNEQFF
TRBV11-2	TRBJ2-5	NA	TRBD1	TGTGCCAGCAGCTTAGTGCAGGGGGCAGGGGAGACCCAGTACTTC	CASSLVQGAGETQYF
TRBV7-2	TRBJ2-2	NA	NA	TGTGCCAGCAGCTTAGGGACAGTTAGGGTCGGGGAGCTGTTTTTT	CASSLGTVRVGELFF
TRBV7-3	TRBJ2-5	NA	TRBD1	TGTGCCAGCAGTTTTACAGGGGGGGAGACCCAGTACTTC	CASSFTGGETQYF
TRBV11-3	TRBJ1-3	NA	NA	TGTGCCAGCAGGGGGAGCGGGACTCCCCCCCGGGGCTCTGGAAACACCATATATTTT	CASRGSGTPPRGSGNTIYF
TRBV19	TRBJ1-3	NA	NA	TGTGCCAGTAGCCGGGGAAGGAGCGCAGGAAACACCATATATTTT	CASSRGRSAGNTIYF
TRBV6-5	TRBJ2-1	NA	NA	TGTGCCAGCTGGCGGGATTGGACCTACAATGAGCAGTTCTTC	CASWRDWTYNEQFF
TRBV6-6	TRBJ2-2	NA	TRBD1	TGTGCCAGCAGTTCCACCGGGACAGAGAACACCGGGGAGCTGTTTTTT	CASSSTGTENTGELFF
TRBV6-5	TRBJ1-3	few	NA	TGTGCCAGCAGTGCCAACAGGGCTGGTGGAAACACCATATATTTT	CASSANRAGGNTIYF
TRBV19	TRBJ1-5	NA	NA	TGTGCCAGTAGTATAGATCAAGGGGTACGGCCCCAGCATTTT	CASSIDQGVRPQHF
TRBV9	TRBJ2-7	once	TRBD2	TGTGCCAGCAGCCCTCCGGGGACTAGGGAGCAGTACTTC	CASSPPGTREQYF
TRBV7-2	TRBJ2-5	NA	NA	TGTGCCAGCACCAACCAAGAGACCCAGTACTTC	CASTNQETQYF
TRBV29-1	TRBJ1-1	NA	NA	TGCAGCTCCTACCTCGGGCGGGGCACTGAAGCTTTCTTT	CSSYLGRGTEAFF
TRBV4-2	TRBJ1-2	NA	NA	TGTGCCAGCAGCCAAGATCTGGGAGATTACACCTTC	CASSQDLGDYTF
TRBV30	TRBJ2-3	NA	TRBD2	TGTGCCTGGAGTGGGGGCGGGAGGGCCAAAGATACGCAGTATTTT	CAWSGGGRAKDTQYF
TRBV28	TRBJ2-3	NA	TRBD1	TGTGCCAGCAGTCCGGGACAGGGAGGGGCACCAGATACGCAGTATTTT	CASSPGQGGAPDTQYF
TRBV7-9	TRBJ2-1	few	NA	TGTGCCAGCAGCTTAGCCCTGAGCTCCTACAATGAGCAGTTCTTC	CASSLALSSYNEQFF
TRBV5-1	TRBJ2-7	NA	TRBD2	TGCGCCAGCAGCAGGGCTAGCGGGATATCCTACGAGCAGTACTTC	CASSRASGISYEQYF
TRBV19	TRBJ1-1	NA	TRBD1	TGTGCCAGTAGTCGCACCACAGGGGTGATTTGGGCTTTCTTT	CASSRTTGVIWAFF
TRBV28	TRBJ2-7	NA	NA	TGTGCCAGCAGCCCCCCCGGGACTTACGAGCAGTACTTC	CASSPPGTYEQYF